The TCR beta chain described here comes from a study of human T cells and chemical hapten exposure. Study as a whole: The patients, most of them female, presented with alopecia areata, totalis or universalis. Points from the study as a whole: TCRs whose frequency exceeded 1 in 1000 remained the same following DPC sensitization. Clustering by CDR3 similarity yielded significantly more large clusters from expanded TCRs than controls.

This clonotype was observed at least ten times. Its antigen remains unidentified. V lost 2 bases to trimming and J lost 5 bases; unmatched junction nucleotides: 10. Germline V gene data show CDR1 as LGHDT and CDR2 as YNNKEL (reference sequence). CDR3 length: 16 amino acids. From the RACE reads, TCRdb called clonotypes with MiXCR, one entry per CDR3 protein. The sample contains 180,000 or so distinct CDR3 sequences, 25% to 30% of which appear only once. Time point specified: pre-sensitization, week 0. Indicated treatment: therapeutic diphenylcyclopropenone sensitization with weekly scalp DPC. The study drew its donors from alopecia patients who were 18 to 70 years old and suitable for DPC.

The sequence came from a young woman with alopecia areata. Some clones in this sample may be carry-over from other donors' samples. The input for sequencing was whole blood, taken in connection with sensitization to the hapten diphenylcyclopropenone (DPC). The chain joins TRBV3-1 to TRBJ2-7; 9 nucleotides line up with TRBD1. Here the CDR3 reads CASSQTQGARTDEQYF. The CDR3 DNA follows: TGTGCCAGCAGCCAAACACAGGGGGCCCGTACGGACGAGCAGTACTTC.